The 32 T cell receptor beta chains listed next were all sequenced from one sample in a study of cytomegalovirus exposure and HLA in healthy donors (dated by TCRdb to about 2017). Libraries were built with the immunoSEQ multiplex PCR assay. TCRdb carries this immuneACCESS record with in-frame sequences only. Its versions omit some clonotypes, under half of them owing to an unresolved V gene in the studies checked, with the rest unexplained. This sample lists about 95,000 clones; 75% to 90% were detected once. The top ten constitute 20% to 25% of the sample. The sequenced sample was PBMCs. The origin of the receptors is a man aged 18 to 30 in good health and CMV-seropositive.

The chain couples TRBV7-9 to TRBJ2-7; the D gene is possibly TRBD1 (6 bases). With 1 base removed from V and 3 bases from J, the gap between germline ends came to 10 bases. Germline V gene sequence: CDR1 SEHNR, CDR2 FQNEAQ (reference sequence). The CDR3 length is 14 residues. The chain's CDR3 is CASSLDRTDYEQYF. CDR3 coding DNA: TGTGCCAGCAGCTTAGATCGGACAGACTACGAGCAGTACTTC.

This chain uses TRBV13 with TRBJ2-7; tentative D call: TRBD1 (5 bases). This CDR3 comprises 16 residues. Deletions cut 3 bases from V and 2 bases from J, with 17 bases between. In germline, CDR1 is PRHDT, CDR2 FYEKMQ (reference sequence). The CDR3 bases are TGTGCCAGCAGCTTTACGGCTGGGGCCTTCACCTACGAGCAGTACGTC. Its translation: CASSFTAGAFTYEQYV.

The chain combines TRBV27 with TRBJ2-3; TRBD2 aligns across 7 bases. Germline CDR1 is MNHEY and CDR2 is SMNVEV (reference sequence). The CDR3 has 17 residues. V was pared by 3 bases and J by 0 bases, with 9 bases of the junction left unmatched. The CDR3 DNA reads as TGTGCCAGCAGTTTCTGGTCACATAGCGGGAGCACAGATACGCAGTATTTT. Translation: CASSFWSHSGSTDTQYF.

The CDR3 DNA is TGTGCCTGGAGTGTAGGGCAGGGGGCCTACGAGCAGTACTTC. This translates into CAWSVGQGAYEQYF. The chain couples TRBV30 to TRBJ2-7; TRBD1 matches at 7 bases. CDR1 GTSNPN and CDR2 SVGIG come from the germline V gene (reference sequence). The J segment lost 2 bases and the V segment lost 0 bases, leaving 4 bases of the junction unmatched. CDR3 size: 14 residues.

V is TRBV5-1 and J is TRBJ1-1; D uncertain. Trimming took 4 bases from V and 0 from J, leaving 10 bases between them. CDR3 size: 14 residues. The germline gives CDR1 SGHRS, CDR2 YFSETQ. CDR3 bases: TGCGCCAGCAGCACCCCGGAGTTGAACACTGAAGCTTTCTTT. Translation: CASSTPELNTEAFF.

The chain combines TRBV6-5 with TRBJ2-7; D possibly corresponds to TRBD1 (6 bases). V was trimmed by 2 bases and J by 5 bases, leaving 10 bases between them. The CDR3 is made up of 13 amino acids. Germline CDR1 MNHEY, CDR2 SVGAGI. The CDR3 nucleotides read TGTGCCAGCAGTTACAACAGGGCCCACGAGCAGTACTTC. It encodes CASSYNRAHEQYF.

The chain has TRBV10-1 and TRBJ2-2; D is possibly TRBD1 (6 bases). The CDR3 has 15 residues. In germline, CDR1 is WNHNN, CDR2 SYGVQD (reference sequence). V was pared by 7 bases and J by 5 bases, with 17 bases between. CDR3 residues: CASTNRVLVTGELFF. The CDR3 DNA follows: TGCGCCAGCACTAACAGGGTGTTGGTAACCGGGGAGCTGTTTTTT.

The chain has TRBV5-1 and TRBJ2-3; 14 bases are a match to TRBD2. V was pared by 4 bases and J by 3 bases, with 7 bases of the junction left unmatched. The CDR3 extends over 17 amino acids. Germline V gene data show CDR1 as SGHRS and CDR2 as YFSETQ. The CDR3 loop is CASSMGTSGSSTDTQYF. The CDR3 DNA sequence: TGCGCCAGCAGCATGGGGACTAGCGGGAGTAGTACAGATACGCAGTATTTT. The full variable domain, with the rest looked up from reference TRBV5-1 and TRBJ2-3, is KAGVTQTPRYLIKTRGQQVTLSCSPISGHRSVSWYQQTPGQGLQFLFEYFSETQRNKGNFPGRFSGRQFSNSRSEMNVSTLELGDSALYLCASSMGTSGSSTDTQYFGPGTRLTVL.

The chain uses TRBV30 and TRBJ2-7, with TRBD1 identical over 9 bases. Unmatched junction bases numbered 2, after V lost 2 bases and J lost 3 bases. Germline lookup yields CDR1 GTSNPN and CDR2 SVGIG (reference sequence). The CDR3 runs to 13 residues. In nucleotides, the CDR3 is TGTGCCTGGAGTCCGGGACAGGGCTACGAGCAGTACTTC. Its translation: CAWSPGQGYEQYF.

V is TRBV19 and J is TRBJ2-1, with 7 bases lining up with TRBD2. CDR1 and CDR2 (germline): LNHDA, SQIVND (reference sequence). This CDR3 region has 18 residues. V was clipped by 0 bases and J by 2 bases; unmatched bases: 10. The CDR3 DNA reads as TGTGCCAGTAGTATAGATCCTAGCGGCTTTGACACCTACAATGAGCAGTTCTTC. Translating it yields CASSIDPSGFDTYNEQFF.

This chain links TRBV5-1 with TRBJ1-4; TRBD1 matches at 9 bases. V trimming: 3 bases; J trimming: 8 bases; junction bases outside the gene matches: 5. Per germline, CDR1 SGHRS and CDR2 YFSETQ. The CDR3 length is 14 residues. The CDR3 sequence is CASSSDRGGEKLFF. The CDR3 coding sequence is TGCGCCAGCAGCTCGGACAGGGGAGGCGAAAAACTGTTTTTT.

The V gene is TRBV27, the J gene TRBJ2-1, with 10 bases lining up with TRBD2. The CDR3 is 15 amino acids. Germline V gene lookup returns CDR1 MNHEY and CDR2 SMNVEV (reference sequence). V lost 5 bases to trimming and J lost 4 bases; unmatched junction nucleotides: 5. The CDR3 is CASSRGTSEYNEQFF. The CDR3 region has the DNA TGTGCCAGCAGTAGAGGGACTAGCGAGTACAATGAGCAGTTCTTC.

A single count supports this clone. The rearrangement joins TRBV11-3 to TRBJ2-7; D uncertain. Germline CDR1 is SGHNT and CDR2 is YENEEA. V lost 3 bases to trimming and J lost 6 bases, with 15 bases between them. CDR3 length equals 14 residues. CDR3 sequence (DNA): TGTGCCAGCAGCTTTCAGGTAAGTTCTTGCGAGCAGTACGTC. It yields the protein CASSFQVSSCEQYV.

The chain links TRBV27 to TRBJ1-4, with 8 positions matching TRBD1. J gave up 7 bases and V 5 bases, and 6 bases lay outside the gene matches. The CDR3 runs to 14 residues. Germline V gene lookup returns CDR1 MNHEY and CDR2 SMNVEV (reference sequence). In DNA, the CDR3 is TGTGCCAGCAGTGTAGACAGGGGCGGTGAAAAACTGTTTTTT. It is translated as CASSVDRGGEKLFF.

J is TRBJ1-2 and V is TRBV6-5, with D maybe TRBD1 (5 bases). Germline V gene sequence: CDR1 MNHEY, CDR2 SVGAGI. The CDR3 has 15 residues. V gave up 2 bases and J gave up 2 bases, with 12 bases separating them. The CDR3 nucleotides are TGTGCCAGCAGTTACGGAGACAGACTCAACTATGGCTACACCTTC. It yields the protein CASSYGDRLNYGYTF.

The V gene is TRBV5-5, the J gene TRBJ2-5; D call uncertain. V lost 1 base, J lost 5 bases, and 12 bases lay in between. The CDR3 runs to 14 residues. Germline assignment: CDR1 SGHKS and CDR2 YYEKEE (reference sequence). This CDR3 is CASSLSVNEETQYF. CDR3 nucleotides: TGTGCCAGCAGCTTGTCCGTGAACGAGGAGACCCAGTACTTC. The complete variable domain, with remaining parts taken from reference TRBV5-5 and TRBJ2-5, reads DAGVTQSPTHLIKTRGQQVTLRCSPISGHKSVSWYQQVLGQGPQFIFQYYEKEERGRGNFPDRFSARQFPNYSSELNVNALLLGDSALYLCASSLSVNEETQYFGPGTRLLVL.

This chain connects TRBV27 to TRBJ1-2, with D perhaps TRBD1 (5 bases). The CDR3 loop spans 14 amino acids. V lost 6 bases to trimming and J lost 6 bases, with 17 bases between them. CDR1 and CDR2 from the germline V gene are MNHEY and SMNVEV (reference sequence). DNA of the CDR3: TGTGCCAGCAGCCCTTTGGGTGGAGGGGATGGCTACACCTTC. Translation gives CASSPLGGGDGYTF.

This chain connects TRBV11-3 to TRBJ2-1; TRBD2 aligns across 7 bases. Germline trimming cut 5 bases from V and 0 bases from J; bases unmatched to any gene: 7. Germline assignment: CDR1 SGHNT and CDR2 YENEEA. The CDR3 loop spans 16 amino acids. The CDR3 sequence: CASSPLGGFSYNEQFF. CDR3 coding DNA: TGTGCCAGCAGCCCCTTGGGGGGGTTCTCCTACAATGAGCAGTTCTTC.

The V and J genes are TRBV5-8 and TRBJ1-2, with D perhaps matching TRBD1 (6 bases). In germline, CDR1 is SGHTS, CDR2 YDEGEE. V gave up 2 bases and J gave up 2 bases, with 13 bases separating them. The CDR3 is 15 residues long. The chain's CDR3 is CASSFGDRPNYGYTF. CDR3 nucleotides: TGTGCCAGCAGCTTTGGCGACAGGCCAAACTATGGCTACACCTTC. Full variable domain (remainder filled in from reference TRBV5-8 and TRBJ1-2): EAGVTQSPTHLIKTRGQQATLRCSPISGHTSVYWYQQALGLGLQFLLWYDEGEERNRGNFPPRFSGRQFPNYSSELNVNALELEDSALYLCASSFGDRPNYGYTFGSGTRLTVV.

The chain recombines TRBV4-2 with TRBJ2-3; 7 nucleotides agree with TRBD2. Germline-derived CDR1 and CDR2 are LGHNA and YNFKEQ. The CDR3 has 16 amino acids. V was clipped by 3 bases and J by 3 bases; unmatched bases: 9. CDR3 protein: CASSQPRGEGTDTQYF. The CDR3 DNA follows: TGTGCCAGCAGCCAGCCTCGGGGGGAGGGGACAGATACGCAGTATTTT.

This chain uses TRBV6-5 with TRBJ2-5, with TRBD2 as a possible D gene (6 bases). Per germline, CDR1 MNHEY and CDR2 SVGAGI. V lost 6 bases to trimming and J lost 3 bases, with 11 bases between them. The CDR3 is made up of 13 amino acids. DNA for the CDR3: TGTGCCAGCAGCCACGGGACTGAAGAGACCCAGTACTTC. As protein: CASSHGTEETQYF.

This clone was seen just once. The chain is built from TRBV7-7 and TRBJ2-5; 10 bases agree with TRBD1. Germline lookup yields CDR1 SSHAT and CDR2 FNYEAQ (reference sequence). The CDR3 extends over 15 amino acids. V was pared by 1 base and J by 5 bases, with 4 bases of the junction left unmatched. CDR3 sequence (DNA): TGTGCCAGCAGCTTAGGGGACAGGGGAACTGAGACCCAGTACTTC. Translation gives CASSLGDRGTETQYF.

This clone was counted a single time. The V and J genes are TRBV7-6 and TRBJ2-2; D is undetermined. Looked up from germline, CDR1 is SGHVS and CDR2 is FNYEAQ. CDR3 length: 15 residues. Trimming took off 3 bases at V and 9 bases at J, with 17 bases between the two ends. The CDR3 nucleotides read TGTGCCAGCAGCTTGGGTCGCGGCCTTACCAGGGAGCTGTTTTTT. It yields the protein CASSLGRGLTRELFF.

This sequence joins TRBV18 and TRBJ1-3; 8 positions agree with TRBD1. The CDR3 consists of 14 residues. The germline V gene encodes CDR1 KGHSH and CDR2 LQKENI. V gave up 3 bases and J gave up 4 bases; unmatched junction bases: 2. The CDR3 bases are TGTGCCAGCTCACCGACAGGGGTGGGAAACACCATATATTTT. Its translation: CASSPTGVGNTIYF.

The chain links TRBV5-1 to TRBJ2-1; D perhaps matches TRBD2 (6 bases). Deletions cut 3 bases from V and 0 bases from J, with 10 bases between. The germline gives CDR1 SGHRS, CDR2 YFSETQ. The CDR3 totals 15 residues. This CDR3 reads CASSSDGSSYNEQFF. The CDR3 DNA reads TGCGCCAGCAGCTCGGACGGGAGCTCCTACAATGAGCAGTTCTTC. The full variable domain, its missing parts supplied by reference TRBV5-1 and TRBJ2-1, is KAGVTQTPRYLIKTRGQQVTLSCSPISGHRSVSWYQQTPGQGLQFLFEYFSETQRNKGNFPGRFSGRQFSNSRSEMNVSTLELGDSALYLCASSSDGSSYNEQFFGPGTRLTVL.

By its share, this clone is medium-sized. The same CDR3 arises from other DNA sequences in this sample as well. This rearrangement joins TRBV6-4 to TRBJ2-3; 11 bases align to TRBD1. V was clipped by 2 bases and J by 6 bases; unmatched bases: 1. The CDR3 consists of 14 residues. The germline gives CDR1 MRHNA, CDR2 SNTAGT. CDR3 nucleotide sequence: TGTGCCAGCAGTGACGGACAGGGGGCGGATACGCAGTATTTT. Residues: CASSDGQGADTQYF.

This chain links TRBV14 with TRBJ2-7; D is possibly TRBD1 (6 bases). This CDR3 has 15 amino acids. Germline V gene lookup returns CDR1 SGHDN and CDR2 FVKESK. V dropped 4 bases and J dropped 4 bases, with 17 bases sitting between them. This chain's CDR3 is CASSRGQLVEYEQYV. As DNA, the CDR3 is TGTGCCAGCAGCCGAGGACAGTTGGTGGAATACGAGCAGTACGTC.

The chain is built from TRBV27 and TRBJ1-2; possible D gene TRBD1, 5 bases. The CDR3 totals 14 residues. The V gene's germline CDR1 is MNHEY and CDR2 SMNVEV (reference sequence). V lost 1 base to trimming and J lost 5 bases, with 11 bases between them. The CDR3 DNA is TGTGCCAGCAGTTTATTAGGGGCGGAATATGGCTACACCTTC. Its translation is CASSLLGAEYGYTF.

V gene TRBV6-4 combines with J gene TRBJ2-1; D uncertain. Trimming took 3 bases from V and 6 from J, leaving 9 bases between them. The CDR3 spans 13 residues. The germline V gene encodes CDR1 MRHNA and CDR2 SNTAGT. Here the CDR3 DNA reads TGTGCCAGCAGTGAGAGTAGCTTCAATGAGCAGTTCTTC. It translates to CASSESSFNEQFF.

In DNA, the CDR3 is TGCGCCAGCAGTGAGGGAAAGTTCCCAGGGGACGAGCAGTTCTTC. Amino acid sequence: CASSEGKFPGDEQFF. The J gene is TRBJ2-1, the V gene TRBV10-1; possible D gene TRBD1, 6 bases. This CDR3 is 15 amino acids long. Trimming stripped 2 bases from V and 10 bases from J, with 18 bases between. Germline lookup yields CDR1 WNHNN and CDR2 SYGVQD (reference sequence).

The chain joins TRBV5-4 to TRBJ2-3; 8 bases line up with TRBD2. From germline, CDR1 is SGHNT and CDR2 YYREEE (reference sequence). J gave up 2 bases and V 4 bases, and 9 bases lay outside the gene matches. The CDR3 length is 16 residues. In DNA form, the CDR3 reads TGTGCCAGCAGCCGTCCCAGCGGGAGCCCCACAGATACGCAGTATTTT. This encodes CASSRPSGSPTDTQYF.

The V and J genes are TRBV6-1 and TRBJ1-2; D is perhaps TRBD1 (6 bases). The CDR3 loop spans 18 amino acids. Germline V CDR1 and CDR2: MNHNS, SASEGT. Trimming stripped 0 bases from V and 4 bases from J, with 21 bases between. The CDR3 protein is CASSEAIWFGRGSYGYTF. Written as DNA, the CDR3 is TGTGCCAGCAGTGAAGCCATCTGGTTCGGGAGGGGGTCCTATGGCTACACCTTC.